Each of the 17 T cell receptor beta chains below was sequenced from the same sample in a study of cytomegalovirus exposure and HLA in healthy donors. The PCR contained 60 Vbeta and 13 Jbeta primers. Profiling relied on immunoSEQ multiplex PCR, and the TCRdb table lists in-frame clones only, not all of them. There are roughly 150,000 clones in the sample; about 85% occur only once, and 1% lies in the top ten. Source material: PBMCs. Receptors were obtained from a boy between 2 and 10 years old in good health and CMV-seronegative.

This sequence joins TRBV18 and TRBJ2-5; no firm D call. This CDR3 has 17 amino acids. From germline, CDR1 is KGHSH and CDR2 LQKENI. Trimming cost V 1 base and J 3 bases, with 18 bases left between them. This CDR3 reads CASSPLVFGALKETQYF. The CDR3 coding sequence is TGTGCCAGCTCACCACTTGTGTTCGGAGCTTTAAAAGAGACCCAGTACTTC.

This chain joins TRBV30 and TRBJ2-7, with D possibly being TRBD1 (5 bases). Trimming removed 4 bases at V and 7 bases at J, with 20 bases between. The CDR3 consists of 14 residues. Germline CDR1 reads GTSNPN; CDR2 reads SVGIG (reference sequence). The DNA of the CDR3 is TGTGCCTGGACCCCACGACAGACCCTACGGGAGCAGTACGTC. It encodes CAWTPRQTLREQYV.

The chain has TRBV28 and TRBJ2-3, with D maybe TRBD2 (6 bases). V lost 2 bases, J lost 7 bases, and 16 bases lay in between. Germline V gene data show CDR1 as MDHEN and CDR2 as SYDVKM. This CDR3 has 15 residues. The CDR3 here is CASSLPLVGRNTQYF. Written as DNA, the CDR3 is TGTGCCAGCAGTTTACCACTAGTAGGGAGGAATACGCAGTATTTT.

This sequence joins TRBV29-1 and TRBJ2-1; TRBD1 matches at 8 bases. CDR1 is SQVTM, CDR2 ANQGSEA, per germline. CDR3 length: 13 amino acids. J lost 3 bases, V lost 7 bases, and 5 bases had no gene match. The CDR3 region is CSADRGFYNEQFF. CDR3 DNA: TGCAGCGCCGACAGGGGATTCTACAATGAGCAGTTCTTC.

The chain links TRBV28 to TRBJ2-7, with D possibly TRBD1 on 5 matching bases. Germline CDR1 MDHEN, CDR2 SYDVKM. The length of the CDR3 is 15 residues. V was clipped by 4 bases and J by 3 bases, with 16 bases between them. DNA of the CDR3: TGTGCCAGCAGTTCCCCTTGGGGCGGTCGCTACGAGCAGTACTTC. Translating it yields CASSSPWGGRYEQYF. Full variable domain (remainder filled in from reference TRBV28 and TRBJ2-7): DVKVTQSSRYLVKRTGEKVFLECVQDMDHENMFWYRQDPGLGLRLIYFSYDVKMKEKGDIPEGYSVSREKKERFSLILESASTNQTSMYLCASSSPWGGRYEQYFGPGTRLTVT.

The V call is TRBV4-1, the J call TRBJ2-2; 14 bases align to TRBD2. The germline gives CDR1 MGHRA, CDR2 YSYEKL. V trimming: 1 base; J trimming: 0 bases; junction bases outside the gene matches: 4. This CDR3 is 19 amino acids long. The CDR3 nucleotides are TGCGCCAGCAGCCAAGGACCGGGACTAGCGGGAGCGAACACCGGGGAGCTGTTTTTT. Translating gives CASSQGPGLAGANTGELFF.

The rearrangement uses TRBV5-1 and TRBJ2-3; 8 bases map to TRBD1. This CDR3 is built from 16 residues. With 4 bases clipped from V and 1 base from J, the junction kept 8 bases outside the gene matches. Germline assignment: CDR1 SGHRS and CDR2 YFSETQ. The CDR3 DNA sequence: TGCGCCAGCAGCCAGGAAGGGACAGGAGGCACAGATACGCAGTATTTT. Translated: CASSQEGTGGTDTQYF.

This clone has only one observation. The J gene is TRBJ2-7, the V gene TRBV14; D uncertain. This CDR3 region has 12 residues. Trimming left V 6 bases short and J 7 bases short, with 13 bases between. Per germline, CDR1 SGHDN and CDR2 FVKESK. CDR3 in amino acids: CASSPGHREQYV. The CDR3 DNA is TGTGCCAGCAGTCCGGGCCATAGGGAGCAGTACGTC.

The chain uses TRBV4-1 and TRBJ1-5; TRBD1 is a possible D gene (5 bases). Germline-derived CDR1 and CDR2 are MGHRA and YSYEKL. CDR3 size: 14 residues. The V end was cut by 0 bases, the J end by 6 bases, with 9 bases between. The CDR3 DNA follows: TGCGCCAGCAGCCAAGATAAGGGGCGTCAGCCCCAGCATTTT. Translation: CASSQDKGRQPQHF.

The chain employs TRBV29-1 and TRBJ2-5; a weak D match, TRBD1 (6 bases). This CDR3 spans 14 amino acids. V gave up 7 bases and J gave up 2 bases, with 17 bases separating them. CDR1 and CDR2 from the germline V gene are SQVTM and ANQGSEA. The CDR3 nucleotides read TGCAGCGCCCGACCTTGGACAGCACAAGAGACCCAGTACTTC. Residues: CSARPWTAQETQYF.

CDR3 bases: TGCGCCAGCAGGGAGAAGGACAGGGTCAGTTCCTACTACGAGCAGTACTTC. It yields the protein CASREKDRVSSYYEQYF. V and J are TRBV10-2 and TRBJ2-7; 8 bases fit TRBD1. The V gene end was trimmed by 6 bases and the J gene end by 3 bases; junction bases not matched to a gene: 16. Germline-derived CDR1 and CDR2 are WSHSY and SAAADI. There are 17 residues in the CDR3.

This clone was recorded a few times. The J gene is TRBJ2-1, the V gene TRBV2; D remains unclear. The CDR3 has 14 amino acids. Between the trimmed V and J ends, which lost 6 bases and 4 bases, there was a span of 13 bases. CDR1 and CDR2 (germline): SNHLY, FYNNEI. CDR3 in DNA: TGTGCCAGCAGGAAGAGACTTACGTACAATGAGCAGTTCTTC. It encodes CASRKRLTYNEQFF. Variable domain in full (rest from reference TRBV2 and TRBJ2-1): EPEVTQTPSHQVTQMGQEVILRCVPISNHLYFYWYRQILGQKVEFLVSFYNNEISEKSEIFDDQFSVERPDGSNFTLKIRSTKLEDSAMYFCASRKRLTYNEQFFGPGTRLTVL.

The CDR3 sequence is CASSFRTGAPIYEQYV. In DNA form, the CDR3 reads TGTGCCAGCAGTTTCCGGACAGGAGCGCCGATCTACGAGCAGTACGTC. The chain couples TRBV28 to TRBJ2-7, with 7 bases identical to TRBD1. V lost 3 bases to trimming and J lost 3 bases; unmatched junction nucleotides: 11. Germline assignment: CDR1 MDHEN and CDR2 SYDVKM. This CDR3 has 16 amino acids.

V and J are TRBV6-4 and TRBJ1-2; D remains ambiguous. V was clipped by 3 bases and J by 2 bases, with 13 bases between them. Germline V CDR1 and CDR2: MRHNA, SNTAGT. The CDR3 contains 15 residues. The CDR3 spells CASSETGAGNYGYTF. In DNA, the CDR3 is TGTGCCAGCAGTGAGACCGGAGCCGGAAACTATGGCTACACCTTC.

The chain is built from TRBV2 and TRBJ1-5; unclear D gene. Per germline, CDR1 SNHLY and CDR2 FYNNEI. V dropped 4 bases and J dropped 1 base, with 5 bases sitting between them. CDR3 size: 13 residues. Written as DNA, the CDR3 is TGTGCCAGCAGTGCTGAGAGCAATCAGCCCCAGCATTTT. Its protein is CASSAESNQPQHF.

This sequence joins TRBV6-1 and TRBJ1-3; a possible D gene is TRBD1 (5 bases). The CDR3 is 12 amino acids. V was shortened by 3 bases and J by 8 bases, with 8 bases between the two germline ends. The germline CDR1 and CDR2 sequences are MNHNS and SASEGT. CDR3 residues: CASSEGGDTIYF. CDR3 bases: TGTGCCAGCAGTGAGGGGGGGGACACCATATATTTT.

The rearrangement joins TRBV6-5 to TRBJ1-1; TRBD1 agrees at 8 bases. The germline V gene has CDR1 MNHEY and CDR2 SVGAGI. J lost 7 bases, V lost 7 bases, and 8 bases had no gene match. This CDR3 region has 13 residues. The CDR3 DNA reads TGTGCCAGCACTCAGGGGGCAGAGGGTGAAGCTTTCTTT. Protein sequence: CASTQGAEGEAFF.